This T cell receptor beta chain was captured in a study of regulatory T cells in long-lasting Graves disease (dated by TCRdb to the early 2020s). Turning to the overall study: Antithyroid drugs had been taken for less than 3 months by newly diagnosed Graves' disease patients. This study used TCR sequencing and RNA sequencing of peripheral blood to compare persistent Graves' disease patients against newly diagnosed Graves' disease patients. The study took place in China and was registered as a clinical trial. A total of around 35 samples were covered by TCR sequencing, comprising 13 persistent and about 20 newly diagnosed Graves' disease patients. Overall study outcomes, separate from this receptor: More public clonotypes were shared among persistent patients (over 2,500) than among newly diagnosed patients (roughly 1,000). TRBV28, TRBJ1-2 and TRBJ2-5 were preferentially used in persistent disease, while TRBV20-1 and TRBJ2-1 were favored in newly diagnosed disease. Persistent Graves' disease patients showed lower TCR Shannon entropy and fewer highly expanded clones than newly diagnosed patients, suggesting clonal expansion. Because the primary lesion, thyroid tissue, could not be accessed, the study looked at peripheral blood alone. Sequencing and analysis were restricted to the TCR beta chain. The authors acknowledged the small sample size as a limitation that may reduce accuracy.

Library generation was performed with multiplex PCR. The listed sequencing device is Illumina HiSeq 4000. TCR beta libraries were built with iRepertoire HTBI primers and Arm-PCR amplification of CDR3 regions. Before sequencing, the PCR products went through gel purification. The authors' pipeline ran thus. A total of 60 to 80 TRBV and about 13 TRBJ segments were identified across samples and were used for gene usage analysis of CDR3 amino acid clonotypes. COPE and FqMerger were used to merge filtered high-quality paired reads into contigs. BLAST was used to align contigs to IMGT TRBV, TRBD and TRBJ reference genes, and CDR3 was defined according to IMGT. Highly expanded clones were defined as clonotypes with a frequency above 0.1%. Repertoire diversity was measured by Shannon entropy, and V-J evenness by the Gini coefficient. Clonotypes shared by more than one individual were considered public. TCRdb took the public reads, trimmed them with fastp at Q25, ran MiXCR for clone calling and kept in-frame beta chains. Rows with a matching CDR3 protein are joined into one entry that keeps the most common DNA and genes. TCRdb, rather than the study authors, made the V and J calls. The table for this sample lists about 430,000 distinct CDR3 sequences; about 15% of them were counted only once. The ten largest make up around 7.6% of the sample.

To note about this clonotype: It has no known antigen specificity. Base quality data are lacking; no much larger clone is found one base away.

Explained via the paper, the time point label denotes: newly diagnosed GD, antithyroid drugs for less than 3 months. RNA was extracted from PBMCs in TRIzol for both TCR sequencing and RNA sequencing. Graves' disease was diagnosed according to American Thyroid Association guidelines. Patients for the study were recruited at an endocrinology department in Xi'an, China. Each patient gave approximately 8.8 milliliters of peripheral blood, collected in an EDTA anticoagulant tube. Ficoll Paque Plus density gradient separation was used to isolate PBMCs, and no further T cell sorting was done. An Agilent 2100 Bioanalyzer and agarose gel were used to check RNA quality, and a NanoDrop 2000 was used to measure RNA concentration. CDR3 length: 20 amino acids, cysteine to phenylalanine. The entry retains the CDR3 DNA only, 60 bases that are in frame from base 1. According to the germline V gene, CDR1 reads SNHLY and CDR2 reads FYNNEI. The V end gives up 2 bases and the J end 3 bases, leaving 13 bases in the junction not matched to a gene.

These same data were also listed under a study on T cells in Graves' hyperthyroidism and ophthalmopathy. The second study, in turn, reports: Graves' hyperthyroidism was defined as stable when no progression to ophthalmopathy occurred over 18 months of follow-up. Hyperthyroidism patients were newly diagnosed, had a disease duration of under 2 months, and were aged 18 to 65 years. The study excluded patients with uncontrolled infections, other autoimmune diseases, pregnancy or lactation. Diagnoses were established on the basis of clinical symptoms, serum thyroxine and TRAb, thyroid ultrasound, and orbital computed tomography. The first round of RT-PCR for the TCR CDR3 was performed with the HTBI primer set and the Qiagen OneStep RT-PCR kit. Most expanded thyroid clonotypes (frequency above 0.001) were also found in blood, which suggests that blood repertoires may mirror thyroid immune responses. A 13 V-J signature model separated ophthalmopathy from stable hyperthyroidism, with roughly 88% sensitivity and 81% to 83% specificity in cross-validation and 80%/75% in testing. In validation, progression to ophthalmopathy was predicted by the model with 70.59% sensitivity and roughly 76% specificity, a median of roughly six months before onset. TCR V-J signatures able to tell the groups apart were searched for in a discovery cohort of around 95 patients, of whom around 42 had Graves' ophthalmopathy and more than 55 had stable Graves' hyperthyroidism. Whether ophthalmopathy could be predicted prospectively was tested in an independent validation cohort made up of some 20 hyperthyroidism patients plus 17 patients who later progressed to ophthalmopathy. For training and testing, the 95 to 100 patients in the discovery cohort were randomly divided in a 7:3 ratio. In more than 5 Graves' hyperthyroidism patients, the study also compared T-cell repertoires from thyroid tissue with T-cell repertoires from blood. Once sampling was done, hyperthyroidism patients were given methimazole at a starting dose of 30 mg daily, whereas ophthalmopathy patients were given high-dose intravenous methylprednisolone. A second multiplex PCR round built the libraries, followed by size selection and purification. The libraries were sequenced on an Illumina HiSeq2000 using paired-end 100 bp reads. SOAPnuke was used to process the raw data, removing reads that contained adapters or uncalled bases, had a mean Phred below 15, or lacked an exact match to the constant primer or identifier. High-quality paired reads were merged with COPE v1.2.5, and unique nucleotide sequences were defined as clonotypes. Clonotypes were aligned to IMGT TRBV, TRBD and TRBJ reference segments using MiTCR v1.1. Analysis was restricted to V-J combinations with a frequency above 0.0001, which covered approximately 99% of repertoires. A TCS score was defined as the ratio between F50 (clonal expansion) and ExV (chaos), using BLOSUM62-based TCRdist between CDR3 peptides within each V-J. Welch's t-statistics and random forest reduced approximately 520 V-J features to roughly 13, which were used in a naive Bayes classifier (R e1071). No statistical method was used to set the sample size in advance, and investigators knew the group allocation. TCR Vbeta CDR3 sequencing of 140 or so peripheral blood samples (under 45 ophthalmopathy, 75 hyperthyroidism and approximately 17 progressor patients) is reported in the paper.

This receptor was obtained from a woman between 40 and 55 years old with Graves disease. Donor details come from another sample of the same person, matched by shared clones. The chain couples TRBV2 to TRBJ2-3; 14 junctional bases match TRBD2. The sample consisted of peripheral blood mononuclear cells (PBMCs), taken at new diagnosis, from a patient treated with antithyroid drugs. The sequenced DNA: TGTGCCAGCAGTGAAAGGGGGACTAGCGGGGGAAAAGCCTCGACAGATACGCAGTATTTT. This encodes CASSERGTSGGKASTDTQYF. The entire variable domain, with the stretches around the CDR3 drawn from the reference TRBV2 and TRBJ2-3 proteins, is EPEVTQTPSHQVTQMGQEVILRCVPISNHLYFYWYRQILGQKVEFLVSFYNNEISEKSEIFDDQFSVERPDGSNFTLKIRSTKLEDSAMYFCASSERGTSGGKASTDTQYFGPGTRLTVL.